Below, 29 T cell receptor beta chains from the same sample are listed, as sequenced in a study of Graves' ophthalmopathy and Graves' hyperthyroidism. Transcripts of RNA were the source for amplifying TCR beta CDR3 regions. The first-round RT-PCR employed HTBI primers together with the Qiagen OneStep RT-PCR kit. A multiplex PCR was then performed as the second round. TCRdb passed the multiplex PCR reads through MiXCR, listing each CDR3 protein once. The sample yields over 450,000 distinct CDR3 sequences, 14% seen once. Source material: blood. These receptors originate from a woman aged 25 to 39 with Graves' ophthalmopathy.

This clonotype was seen ten or more times. The chain uses TRBV5-5 and TRBJ1-6; D not certain. The CDR3 runs 14 residues. Trimming cost V 3 bases and J 7 bases, with 11 bases left between them. CDR1 is SGHKS and CDR2 is YYEKEE in the germline V gene (reference sequence). The CDR3 nucleotides read TGTGCCAGCAGCTCAGGACGCACAAATTCACCCCTCCACTTT. Its protein product is CASSSGRTNSPLHF.

The V call is TRBV20-1, the J call TRBJ1-1, with a possible D match to TRBD1 (6 bases). Trimming cost V 3 bases and J 7 bases, with 15 bases left between them. Germline V gives CDR1 DFQATT, CDR2 SNEGSKA (reference sequence). The CDR3 is 13 residues long. The CDR3 DNA reads TGCAGTGCTAGTTTGTCAGGGGCGAGTGAAGCTTTCTTT. Residues: CSASLSGASEAFF.

This clonotype has a count of ten or more. The chain is built from TRBV13 and TRBJ1-2; D is uncertain. Germline CDR1 reads PRHDT; CDR2 reads FYEKMQ (reference sequence). V was trimmed by 7 bases and J by 0 bases, leaving 9 bases between them. This CDR3 contains 13 residues. CDR3 region: CASTSGANYGYTF. The CDR3 coding sequence is TGTGCCAGCACCTCCGGAGCTAACTATGGCTACACCTTC.

The sample holds many counts of this clonotype. V gene TRBV28 combines with J gene TRBJ2-2, with D unresolved. The CDR3 runs to 14 residues. Trimming took off 1 base at V and 1 base at J, with 4 bases between the two ends. CDR1 and CDR2 from the germline V gene are MDHEN and SYDVKM. The CDR3 DNA reads TGTGCCAGCAGTTTATCCCGGAACACCGGGGAGCTGTTTTTT. It is translated as CASSLSRNTGELFF.

This clonotype was counted at least ten times. The chain is built from TRBV6-5 and TRBJ2-7; 11 nucleotides agree with TRBD2. V was clipped by 4 bases and J by 2 bases; unmatched bases: 4. CDR1 is MNHEY, CDR2 SVGAGI, per germline. The CDR3 length is 15 residues. The CDR3 DNA reads as TGTGCCAGCAGTTTAGCGGGGGGGAAAACCTACGAGCAGTACTTC. It yields the protein CASSLAGGKTYEQYF.

Ten or more counts support this clonotype. The rearrangement joins TRBV24-1 to TRBJ1-5; D unclear. The V end was cut by 8 bases, the J end by 0 bases, with 10 bases between. Germline V gene sequence: CDR1 KGHDR, CDR2 SFDVKD. This CDR3 has 14 amino acids. DNA of the CDR3: TGTGCCACCATCTGGAGGGATAGCAATCAGCCCCAGCATTTT. The encoded protein is CATIWRDSNQPQHF.

Many counts were recorded for this clonotype. The chain combines TRBV6-2 or TRBV6-3 with TRBJ2-2; the D is unclear. V was shortened by 7 bases and J by 7 bases, with 16 bases between the two germline ends. The CDR3 has 14 residues. Per the germline V gene, CDR1 is MNHEY and CDR2 is SVGEGT. Here the CDR3 DNA reads TGTGCCAGCATGCGACAACCGGATGGCGGGGAGCTGTTTTTT. Translating it yields CASMRQPDGGELFF.

This clonotype appeared many times. The V and J genes are TRBV14 and TRBJ1-1; TRBD1 aligns across 7 bases. Germline trimming cut 2 bases from V and 5 bases from J; bases unmatched to any gene: 8. The CDR3 has 15 residues. Germline lookup yields CDR1 SGHDN and CDR2 FVKESK. CDR3 bases: TGTGCCAGCAGCCAAAGGACAGGATGGGGGACTGAAGCTTTCTTT. It yields the protein CASSQRTGWGTEAFF.

At least ten counts were recorded for this clonotype. The rearrangement links TRBV12-3 or TRBV12-4 to TRBJ2-5; weak D call: TRBD1 (5 bases). V was trimmed by 6 bases and J by 5 bases, leaving 13 bases between them. This CDR3 has 13 residues. This chain's CDR3 is CASRGRVGETQYF. CDR3 bases: TGTGCCAGCAGGGGCAGGGTCGGGGAGACCCAGTACTTC.

The sample holds many counts of this clonotype. The J gene is TRBJ2-4, the V gene TRBV5-1, with 7 bases that match TRBD2. CDR3 length equals 16 residues. V shed 0 bases and J 8 bases; nucleotides not matched to a gene: 11. Germline V gives CDR1 SGHRS, CDR2 YFSETQ. CDR3 region: CASSLGGLGGVDIQYF. Written as DNA, the CDR3 is TGCGCCAGCAGCTTGGGCGGCCTGGGAGGGGTGGACATTCAGTACTTC. Supplemented by reference TRBV5-1 and TRBJ2-4, the full variable domain reads KAGVTQTPRYLIKTRGQQVTLSCSPISGHRSVSWYQQTPGQGLQFLFEYFSETQRNKGNFPGRFSGRQFSNSRSEMNVSTLELGDSALYLCASSLGGLGGVDIQYFGAGTRLSVL.

This clonotype was seen many times. This sequence joins TRBV6-5 and TRBJ1-1; TRBD1 might be the D (5 bases). V was clipped by 0 bases and J by 0 bases, with 8 bases between them. CDR3 length: 15 residues. Per the germline V gene, CDR1 is MNHEY and CDR2 is SVGAGI. The CDR3 DNA sequence: TGTGCCAGCAGTTACTCCCAGGGCCTGAACACTGAAGCTTTCTTT. Amino acid sequence: CASSYSQGLNTEAFF.

In this sample, this clonotype turned up once. A much larger clone differs by one base, so this may be a read error. The rearrangement links TRBV2 to TRBJ1-1; D remains unclear. From germline, CDR1 is SNHLY and CDR2 FYNNEI. The CDR3 is 10 amino acids. CDR3 coding DNA: TGTGCCAGCACCGTTAGGGAAGTTTTCTTT. Translation: CASTVREVFF.

This clonotype was observed at least ten times. The V gene is TRBV6-6, the J gene TRBJ2-7; TRBD1 aligns across 12 bases. The CDR3 runs to 14 residues. Losses at the gene ends were 8 bases for V and 5 bases for J; bases not matched to a gene: 7. Germline assignment: CDR1 MNHNY and CDR2 SVGAGI (reference sequence). The chain's CDR3 is CASDGGTGGHEQYF. The CDR3 DNA follows: TGTGCCAGCGACGGCGGGACAGGGGGCCACGAGCAGTACTTC.

This clonotype was picked up many times. The chain is built from TRBV2 and TRBJ2-7; a possible D gene is TRBD2 (6 bases). V lost 5 bases and J lost 2, with 13 bases in between. The CDR3 has 14 residues. From germline, CDR1 is SNHLY and CDR2 FYNNEI. DNA of the CDR3: TGTGCCAGCAGTTCCGGGACTGCTACCTACGAGCAGTACTTC. This translates into CASSSGTATYEQYF.

The sample holds many counts of this clonotype. The chain combines TRBV7-8 with TRBJ2-7; unclear D gene. The ends were cut back, 1 base at V and 2 bases at J, with 6 bases in the middle. CDR3 size: 13 residues. Germline V CDR1 and CDR2: SGHVS, FQNEAQ. CDR3 loop: CASSLEPPYEQYF. The CDR3 nucleotides read TGTGCCAGCAGCTTAGAACCACCCTACGAGCAGTACTTC. Full variable domain (rest looked up from reference TRBV7-8 and TRBJ2-7): GAGVSQSPRYKVAKRGQDVALRCDPISGHVSLFWYQQALGQGPEFLTYFQNEAQLDKSGLPSDRFFAERPEGSVSTLKIQRTQQEDSAVYLCASSLEPPYEQYFGPGTRLTVT.

This clonotype has only a few counts. The V call is TRBV6-1, the J call TRBJ1-5; unclear D gene. Per the germline V gene, CDR1 is MNHNS and CDR2 is SASEGT. There are 13 residues in the CDR3. Trimming shortened V by 8 bases and J by 3 bases, and 11 bases separated the two germline ends. As DNA, the CDR3 is TGTGCCAGCTCCAGACATCTCAATCAGCCCCAGCATTTT. Protein sequence: CASSRHLNQPQHF.

This clonotype was counted many times. The chain links TRBV10-3 to TRBJ1-1; D may be TRBD1 (5 bases). CDR3 size: 15 residues. Deletions cut 5 bases from V and 0 bases from J, with 13 bases between. Germline V gene data show CDR1 as ENHRY and CDR2 as SYGVKD. The CDR3 DNA follows: TGTGCCATCAGTCCCGCCGCAGGGATGAACACTGAAGCTTTCTTT. This gives the protein CAISPAAGMNTEAFF.

This clonotype was counted at least ten times. V usage is TRBV2 and J usage is TRBJ1-1; D call uncertain. V was clipped by 8 bases and J by 10 bases, with 20 bases between them. CDR1 is SNHLY and CDR2 is FYNNEI in the germline V gene. This CDR3 has 13 amino acids. CDR3 amino acids: CASLTDRRNPAFF. The DNA of the CDR3 is TGTGCCAGCCTAACGGACCGGCGAAATCCAGCTTTCTTT. The variable domain in full, with the rest retrieved from reference TRBV2 and TRBJ1-1, is EPEVTQTPSHQVTQMGQEVILRCVPISNHLYFYWYRQILGQKVEFLVSFYNNEISEKSEIFDDQFSVERPDGSNFTLKIRSTKLEDSAMYFCASLTDRRNPAFFGQGTRLTVV.

At least ten counts were recorded for this clonotype. This rearrangement joins TRBV18 to TRBJ2-6, with unresolved D. The germline V gene has CDR1 KGHSH and CDR2 LQKENI. This CDR3 is built from 15 residues. Trimming shortened V by 3 bases and J by 2 bases, and 8 bases separated the two germline ends. For the CDR3, the DNA is TGTGCCAGCTCACCTCCTCGCCCTGGGGCCAACGTCCTGACTTTC. This translates into CASSPPRPGANVLTF.

This clonotype was seen at least ten times. J is TRBJ1-5 and V is TRBV4-1; D uncertain. Trimming took 0 bases from V and 3 from J, leaving 12 bases between them. Germline CDR1 reads MGHRA; CDR2 reads YSYEKL. CDR3 length equals 16 residues. The CDR3 spells CASSQDYGRYNQPQHF. CDR3 coding DNA: TGCGCCAGCAGCCAAGATTATGGCCGGTACAATCAGCCCCAGCATTTT.

This clonotype was found many times. The V gene is TRBV5-1, the J gene TRBJ2-2; 7 bases align to TRBD1. The CDR3 is 16 amino acids. The junction had 5 bases not matched to a gene; V was cut back by 3 bases and J by 0 bases. Germline lookup yields CDR1 SGHRS and CDR2 YFSETQ. Written as DNA, the CDR3 is TGCGCCAGCAGCTGGACCGGGACAGCGAACACCGGGGAGCTGTTTTTT. Translating it yields CASSWTGTANTGELFF. The entire variable domain, with the rest obtained from reference TRBV5-1 and TRBJ2-2, is as follows: KAGVTQTPRYLIKTRGQQVTLSCSPISGHRSVSWYQQTPGQGLQFLFEYFSETQRNKGNFPGRFSGRQFSNSRSEMNVSTLELGDSALYLCASSWTGTANTGELFFGEGSRLTVL.

In its sample, this clonotype was seen many times. The rearrangement links TRBV6-2 or TRBV6-3 to TRBJ2-7; D gene unclear. CDR3 length equals 13 residues. Germline V CDR1 and CDR2: MNHEY, SVGEGT. The V and J ends lost 6 bases and 3 bases respectively, with 12 bases between them. The CDR3 sequence is CASSIGLYYEQYF. CDR3 bases: TGTGCCAGCAGCATTGGGTTGTACTACGAGCAGTACTTC.

The chain uses TRBV12-3 or TRBV12-4 and TRBJ1-2; 8 bases align to TRBD1. The CDR3 has 13 residues. V gave up 5 bases and J gave up 4 bases; unmatched junction bases: 3. CDR3 sequence (DNA): TGTGCCAGCAGTCCAACAGGGGGCTATGGCTACACCTTC. Encoded protein: CASSPTGGYGYTF.

There are many counts of this clonotype. The chain carries TRBV7-3 and TRBJ2-2, with D unresolved. This CDR3 is built from 14 residues. Germline CDR1 and CDR2: SGHTA and FQGTGA. Trimming took 2 bases from V and 5 from J, leaving 9 bases between them. CDR3 protein: CASSLYRQTGELFF. For the CDR3, the DNA is TGTGCCAGCAGCTTATATCGACAAACCGGGGAGCTGTTTTTT.

This clonotype was found many times. This chain joins TRBV6-5 and TRBJ2-2; no reliable D call. CDR1 MNHEY and CDR2 SVGAGI come from the germline V gene. The V and J ends lost 2 bases and 4 bases respectively, with 8 bases between them. CDR3 size: 14 residues. CDR3 DNA sequence: TGTGCCAGCAGTTACAGGGATGGCACCGGGGAGCTGTTTTTT. Amino acid sequence: CASSYRDGTGELFF.

This clonotype has ten or more counts. The V call is TRBV12-3 or TRBV12-4, the J call TRBJ2-5; D ambiguous. Trimming cost V 1 base and J 5 bases, with 14 bases left between them. The CDR3 consists of 15 residues. CDR3 bases: TGTGCCAGCAGTTTAGGTTACAGCCTGGGGGAGACCCAGTACTTC. Its protein is CASSLGYSLGETQYF.

This clonotype appeared a few times. V gene TRBV25-1 combines with J gene TRBJ2-5; TRBD1 agrees at 10 bases. The CDR3 spans 15 residues. Trimming took 2 bases from V and 4 from J; bases not matched to a gene: 4. CDR1 and CDR2 (germline): MGHDK, SYGVNS. The CDR3 DNA reads TGTGCCAGCAGTGAAGGACAGGGGGGGAGAGAGACCCAGTACTTC. Translation: CASSEGQGGRETQYF.

On this clonotype itself: One base away lies a much larger clone, so this may be a sequencing read error. This CDR3 is missing its conserved last phenylalanine or tryptophan, likely due to a read error. The chain joins TRBV28 to TRBJ2-7; 11 nucleotides agree with TRBD2. V trimming: 6 bases; J trimming: 2 bases; junction bases outside the gene matches: 18. Germline CDR1 reads MDHEN; CDR2 reads SYDVKM. This CDR3 spans 19 amino acids. The DNA for the CDR3 is TGTGCCAGCAGCACGGGACGCCCCGGTAAACTAGCGGGGGCCTACGAGCAGTACTTG. This encodes CASSTGRPGKLAGAYEQYL.

In regard to this clonotype: A much larger clone differs by one base, so this may be a read error. The V call is TRBV28, the J call TRBJ2-4; D tentatively reads TRBD1 or TRBD2 (6 bases each). CDR1 is MDHEN, CDR2 SYDVKM, per germline. The CDR3 loop spans 17 amino acids. CDR3 in DNA: TGTGCCAGCAGTACAACCGGGGGCAGGGTTTCCAAAAACATTAAGTACTTC. This translates into CASSTTGGRVSKNIKYF.